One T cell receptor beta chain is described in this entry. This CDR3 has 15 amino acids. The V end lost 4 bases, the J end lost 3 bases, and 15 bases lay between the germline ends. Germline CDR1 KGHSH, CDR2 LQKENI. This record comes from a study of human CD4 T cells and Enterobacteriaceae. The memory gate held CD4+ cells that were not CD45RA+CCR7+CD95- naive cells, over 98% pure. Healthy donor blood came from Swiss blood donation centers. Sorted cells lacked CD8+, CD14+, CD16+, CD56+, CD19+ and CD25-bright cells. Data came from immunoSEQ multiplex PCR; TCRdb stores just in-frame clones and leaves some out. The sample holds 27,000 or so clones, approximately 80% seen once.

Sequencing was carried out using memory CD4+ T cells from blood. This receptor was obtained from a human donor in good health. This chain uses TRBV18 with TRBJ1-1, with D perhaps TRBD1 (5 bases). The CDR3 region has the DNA TGTGCCAGCTCACGCCGGGACGAGTGGGACACTGAAGCTTTCTTT. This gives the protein CASSRRDEWDTEAFF.